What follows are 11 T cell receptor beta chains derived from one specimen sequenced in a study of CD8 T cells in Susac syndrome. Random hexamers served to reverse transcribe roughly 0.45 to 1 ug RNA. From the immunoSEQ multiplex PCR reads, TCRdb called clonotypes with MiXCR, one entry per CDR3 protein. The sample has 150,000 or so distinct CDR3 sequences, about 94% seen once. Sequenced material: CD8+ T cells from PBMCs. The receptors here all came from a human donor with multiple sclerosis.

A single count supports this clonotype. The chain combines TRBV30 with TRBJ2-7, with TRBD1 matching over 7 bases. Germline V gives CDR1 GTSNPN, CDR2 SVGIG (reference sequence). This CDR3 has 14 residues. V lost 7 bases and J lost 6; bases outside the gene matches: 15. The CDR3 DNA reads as TGTGCCTTCGACGAGACAGGGAAAGGGACCGAGCAGTACTTC. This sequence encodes CAFDETGKGTEQYF.

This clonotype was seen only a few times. This chain's CDR3 is CASSLTSAYEQYF. Here the CDR3 DNA reads TGTGCCAGCAGCTTAACTAGTGCCTACGAGCAGTACTTC. The V call is TRBV7-9, the J call TRBJ2-7, with D maybe TRBD2 (5 bases). V lost 2 bases to trimming and J lost 2 bases, with 7 bases between them. CDR3 length: 13 amino acids. CDR1 and CDR2 (germline): SEHNR, FQNEAQ (reference sequence). The variable domain in full, with the rest retrieved from reference TRBV7-9 and TRBJ2-7, is DTGVSQNPRHKITKRGQNVTFRCDPISEHNRLYWYRQTLGQGPEFLTYFQNEAQLEKSRLLSDRFSAERPKGSFSTLEIQRTEQGDSAMYLCASSLTSAYEQYFGPGTRLTVT.

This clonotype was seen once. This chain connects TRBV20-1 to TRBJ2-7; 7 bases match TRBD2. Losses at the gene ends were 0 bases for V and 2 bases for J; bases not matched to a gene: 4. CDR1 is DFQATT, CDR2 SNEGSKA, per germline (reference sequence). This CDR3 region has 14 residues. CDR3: CSARDTSEPYEQYF. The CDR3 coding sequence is TGCAGTGCTAGAGATACTAGCGAACCCTACGAGCAGTACTTC.

Here the CDR3 DNA reads TGTGCCAGCAGCTTAGGGGGACTAGCAGGTCACGAGCAGTACTTC. Amino acids: CASSLGGLAGHEQYF. V usage is TRBV11-2 and J usage is TRBJ2-7, with 9 bases that match TRBD2. This CDR3 contains 15 residues. The germline gives CDR1 SGHAT, CDR2 FQNNGV. Trimming at V came to 1 base and at J to 5 bases, leaving 6 bases not matched to a gene.

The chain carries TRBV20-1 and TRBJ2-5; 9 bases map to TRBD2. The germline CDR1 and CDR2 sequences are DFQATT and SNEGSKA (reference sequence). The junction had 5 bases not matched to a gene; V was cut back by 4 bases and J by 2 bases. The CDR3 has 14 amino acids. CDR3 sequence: CSANSGGLQETQYF. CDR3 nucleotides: TGCAGTGCTAATAGCGGGGGACTACAAGAGACCCAGTACTTC.

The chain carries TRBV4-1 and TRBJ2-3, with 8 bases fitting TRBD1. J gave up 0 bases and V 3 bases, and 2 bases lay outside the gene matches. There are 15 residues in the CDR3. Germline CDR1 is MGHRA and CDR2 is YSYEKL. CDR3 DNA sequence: TGCGCCAGCAGCCAGGACAGGGTTAGCACAGATACGCAGTATTTT. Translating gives CASSQDRVSTDTQYF.

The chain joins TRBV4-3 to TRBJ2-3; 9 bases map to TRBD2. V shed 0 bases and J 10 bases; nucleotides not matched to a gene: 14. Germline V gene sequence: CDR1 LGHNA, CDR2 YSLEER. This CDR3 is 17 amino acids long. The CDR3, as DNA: TGCGCCAGCAGCCAAGAAGATATGGTGGTAGCGGGGGCCCCGCAGTATTTT. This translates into CASSQEDMVVAGAPQYF.

In DNA, the CDR3 is TGTGCCTGGACTGGTGACAGAAAAGAGACCCAGTACTTC. Encoded protein: CAWTGDRKETQYF. The genes are TRBV30 and TRBJ2-5; D might be TRBD1 (5 bases). Germline-derived CDR1 and CDR2 are GTSNPN and SVGIG (reference sequence). This CDR3 has 13 residues. V shed 4 bases and J shed 3 bases, with 12 bases lying between them.

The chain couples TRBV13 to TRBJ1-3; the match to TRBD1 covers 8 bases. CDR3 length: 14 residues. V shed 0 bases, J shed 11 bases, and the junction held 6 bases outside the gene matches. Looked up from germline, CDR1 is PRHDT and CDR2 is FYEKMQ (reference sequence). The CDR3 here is CASSLGGQGLAIYF. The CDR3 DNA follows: TGTGCCAGCAGCTTAGGCGGACAGGGTCTGGCCATATATTTT.

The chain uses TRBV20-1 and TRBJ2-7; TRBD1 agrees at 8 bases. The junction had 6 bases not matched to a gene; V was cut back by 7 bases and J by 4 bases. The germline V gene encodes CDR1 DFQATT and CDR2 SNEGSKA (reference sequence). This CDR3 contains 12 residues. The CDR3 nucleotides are TGCAGTGTACTTCAGGGGGCTTACGAGCAGTACTTC. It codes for CSVLQGAYEQYF.

The CDR3 region is CASSESTGRNIQYF. The DNA of the CDR3 is TGTGCCAGCAGCGAGTCGACTGGACGAAACATTCAGTACTTC. This chain joins TRBV9 and TRBJ2-4; D remains unclear. Per the germline V gene, CDR1 is SGDLS and CDR2 is YYNGEE. The CDR3 has 14 residues. Trimming removed 3 bases at V and 6 bases at J, with 13 bases between.